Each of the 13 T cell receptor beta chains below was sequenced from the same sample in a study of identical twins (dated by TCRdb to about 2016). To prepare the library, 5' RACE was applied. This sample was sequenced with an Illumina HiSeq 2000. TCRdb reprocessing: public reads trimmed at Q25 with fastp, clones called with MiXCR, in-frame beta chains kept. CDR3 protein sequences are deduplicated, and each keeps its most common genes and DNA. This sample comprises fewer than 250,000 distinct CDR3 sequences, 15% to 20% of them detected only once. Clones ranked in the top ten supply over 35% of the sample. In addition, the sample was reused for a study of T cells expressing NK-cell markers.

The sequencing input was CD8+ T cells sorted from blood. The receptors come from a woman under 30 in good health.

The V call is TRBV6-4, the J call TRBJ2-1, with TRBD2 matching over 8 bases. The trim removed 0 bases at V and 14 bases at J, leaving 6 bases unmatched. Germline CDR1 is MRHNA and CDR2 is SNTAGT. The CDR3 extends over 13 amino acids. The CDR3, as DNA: TGTGCCAGCAGTGACTCGGATCGGGGGGGAGAGTTCTTC. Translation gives CASSDSDRGGEFF.

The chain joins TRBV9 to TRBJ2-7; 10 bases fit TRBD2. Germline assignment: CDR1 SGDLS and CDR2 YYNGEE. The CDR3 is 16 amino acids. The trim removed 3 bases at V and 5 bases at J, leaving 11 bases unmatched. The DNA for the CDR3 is TGTGCCAGCAGCGCTTACCCTAGCGGGAGAGTCCACGAGCAGTACTTC. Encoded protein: CASSAYPSGRVHEQYF.

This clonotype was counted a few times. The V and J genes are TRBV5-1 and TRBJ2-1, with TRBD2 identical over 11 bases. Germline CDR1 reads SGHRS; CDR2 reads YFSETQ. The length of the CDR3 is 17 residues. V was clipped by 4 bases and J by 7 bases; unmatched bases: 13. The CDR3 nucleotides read TGCGCCAGCAGCCCGACAGTAGCGGGGGGGATTATTAATGAGCAGTTCTTC. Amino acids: CASSPTVAGGIINEQFF.

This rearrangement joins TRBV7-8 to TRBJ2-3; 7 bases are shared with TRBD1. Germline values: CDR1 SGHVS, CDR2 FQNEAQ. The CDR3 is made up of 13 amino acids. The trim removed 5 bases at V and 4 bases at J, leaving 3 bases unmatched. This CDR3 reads CASSDRVSDTQYF. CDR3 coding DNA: TGTGCCAGCAGCGACAGGGTCTCAGATACGCAGTATTTT.

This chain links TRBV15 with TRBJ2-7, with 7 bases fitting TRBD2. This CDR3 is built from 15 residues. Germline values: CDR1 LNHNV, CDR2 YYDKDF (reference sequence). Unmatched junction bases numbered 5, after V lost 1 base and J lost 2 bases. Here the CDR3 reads CATSRGVGTTYEQYF. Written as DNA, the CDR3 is TGTGCCACCAGCAGAGGGGTCGGGACTACCTACGAGCAGTACTTC.

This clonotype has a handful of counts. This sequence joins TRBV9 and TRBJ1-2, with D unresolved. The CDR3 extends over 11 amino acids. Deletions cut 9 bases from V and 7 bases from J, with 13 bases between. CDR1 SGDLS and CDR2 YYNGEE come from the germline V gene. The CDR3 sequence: CATRGSLGYTF. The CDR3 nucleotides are TGTGCCACCCGAGGGAGTCTTGGCTACACCTTC.

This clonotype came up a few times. The CDR3 loop is CASSPPLASGGDEQYF. The CDR3 bases are TGTGCCAGCAGCCCGCCCCTGGCTAGCGGCGGGGACGAGCAGTACTTC. The chain is built from TRBV7-9 and TRBJ2-7; 7 nucleotides agree with TRBD2. V lost 5 bases to trimming and J lost 5 bases; unmatched junction nucleotides: 15. CDR3 size: 16 residues. Germline CDR1 and CDR2: SEHNR and FQNEAQ (reference sequence).

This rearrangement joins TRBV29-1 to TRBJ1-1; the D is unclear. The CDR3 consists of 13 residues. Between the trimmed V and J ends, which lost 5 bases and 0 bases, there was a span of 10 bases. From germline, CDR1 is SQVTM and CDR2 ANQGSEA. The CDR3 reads CSVQAGMNTEAFF. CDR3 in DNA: TGCAGCGTTCAGGCCGGCATGAACACTGAAGCTTTCTTT.

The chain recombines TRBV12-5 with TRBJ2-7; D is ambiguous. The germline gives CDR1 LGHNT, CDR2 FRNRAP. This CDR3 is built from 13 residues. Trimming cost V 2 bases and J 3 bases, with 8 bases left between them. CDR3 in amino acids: CASGLSAHYEQYF. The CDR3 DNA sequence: TGTGCTAGTGGTTTGTCGGCGCACTACGAGCAGTACTTC. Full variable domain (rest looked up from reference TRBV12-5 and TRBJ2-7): DARVTQTPRHKVTEMGQEVTMRCQPILGHNTVFWYRQTMMQGLELLAYFRNRAPLDDSGMPKDRFSAEMPDATLATLKIQPSEPRDSAVYFCASGLSAHYEQYFGPGTRLTVT.

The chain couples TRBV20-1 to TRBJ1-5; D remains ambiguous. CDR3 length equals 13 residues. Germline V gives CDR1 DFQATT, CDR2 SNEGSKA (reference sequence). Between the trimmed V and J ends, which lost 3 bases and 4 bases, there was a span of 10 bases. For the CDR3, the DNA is TGCAGTGCTAGTCCCCCAGGAAATCAGCCCCAGCATTTT. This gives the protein CSASPPGNQPQHF.

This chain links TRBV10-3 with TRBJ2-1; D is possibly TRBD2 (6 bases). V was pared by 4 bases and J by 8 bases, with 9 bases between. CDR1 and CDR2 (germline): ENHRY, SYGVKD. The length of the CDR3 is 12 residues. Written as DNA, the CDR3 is TGTGCCATCAGTGTTTCGGGGGATGAGCAGTTCTTC. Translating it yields CAISVSGDEQFF.

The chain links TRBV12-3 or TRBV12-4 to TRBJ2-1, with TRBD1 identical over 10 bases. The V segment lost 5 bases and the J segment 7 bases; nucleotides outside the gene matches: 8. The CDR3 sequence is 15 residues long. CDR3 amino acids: CASSLWDRGSNEQFF. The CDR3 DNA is TGTGCCAGCAGTCTGTGGGACAGGGGATCAAATGAGCAGTTCTTC.

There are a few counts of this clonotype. Written as DNA, the CDR3 is TGTGCCAGCAGCTTCGCAGGACAGGGTTACGAGCAGTACTTC. Residues: CASSFAGQGYEQYF. The chain has TRBV7-8 and TRBJ2-7; 8 bases line up with TRBD1. With 3 bases clipped from V and 4 bases from J, the junction kept 5 bases outside the gene matches. The germline V gene encodes CDR1 SGHVS and CDR2 FQNEAQ. This CDR3 comprises 14 residues.